The 18 T cell receptor beta chains below all came from one sample that was sequenced in a study of glioma-infiltrating T cells. Using RNA template, CDR3s of TCR alpha and beta were amplified with iRepertoire arm-PCR. Each CDR3 protein gets one entry after TCRdb re-called the multiplex PCR reads with MiXCR. Of fewer than 500,000 distinct CDR3 sequences in the sample, roughly two fifths are singletons; the top ten hold 12%. Sequencing used glioma tissue, nonneoplastic brain tissue, or PBMCs (not recorded which). The receptors were gathered from a human donor with low-grade glioma or glioblastoma, undergoing nonglioma brain surgery, or in good health (not recorded which).

Notes on this clonotype: Its ends do not fully match the called genes, so a read error is possible. This CDR3 is CSAPRPGGFYEQSF. The CDR3 DNA follows: TGCAGTGCTCCCCGGCCGGGGGGTTTCTACGAGCAGTCCTTC. This chain joins TRBV20-1 and TRBJ2-1; 7 positions match TRBD2. The CDR3 is 14 residues long. Germline V lookup: CDR1 DFQATT, CDR2 SNEGSKA (reference sequence).

This clonotype has more than one count but fewer than ten. The chain joins TRBV20-1 to TRBJ2-7, with 7 bases that match TRBD2. With V trimmed by 6 bases and J by 4 bases, 9 bases remained unmatched. Germline loops: CDR1 DFQATT, CDR2 SNEGSKA (reference sequence). The CDR3 extends over 13 amino acids. The CDR3 sequence: CSATPTSSYEQYF. Here the CDR3 DNA reads TGCAGTGCAACCCCGACTAGCAGTTACGAGCAGTACTTC.

As regards this clonotype: A much larger clone differs by one base, so this may be a read error. J is TRBJ2-7 and V is TRBV25-1; D is undetermined. The CDR3 consists of 13 residues. Looked up from germline, CDR1 is MGHDK and CDR2 is SYGVNS. Trimming took 0 bases from V and 2 from J, leaving 5 bases between them. CDR3 protein: CASSEYLTYEQYF. Here the CDR3 DNA reads TGTGCCAGCAGTGAATACCTAACCTACGAGCAGTACTTC.

The gene calls are TRBV19 and TRBJ1-3; the D is unclear. Trimming removed 5 bases from V and 0 bases from J, with 8 bases in between. The germline CDR1 and CDR2 sequences are LNHDA and SQIVND (reference sequence). CDR3 length: 14 residues. The CDR3 loop is CASSEPSSGNTIYF. In DNA form, the CDR3 reads TGTGCCAGTAGTGAACCGAGCTCTGGAAACACCATATATTTT.

With regard to this clonotype: One junction end disagrees with the germline gene, perhaps due to a read error. The chain carries TRBV28 and TRBJ2-1; tentatively, D is TRBD1 or TRBD2 (5 bases each). This CDR3 spans 16 amino acids. Germline V gene sequence: CDR1 MDHEN, CDR2 SYDVKM. CDR3 protein: CASSSPGTGPANERFF. The CDR3 DNA is TGTGCCAGCAGTTCCCCCGGGACGGGACCGGCCAATGAGCGGTTCTTC.

This clonotype appeared a few times. CDR3 coding DNA: TGTGCCAGCAGCCAAGCGCTAGACCTGGAGACCCAGTACTTC. Translated: CASSQALDLETQYF. The chain combines TRBV4-2 with TRBJ2-5; D is ambiguous. Germline CDR1 LGHNA, CDR2 YNFKEQ. V was clipped by 1 base and J by 5 bases, with 11 bases between them. This CDR3 has 14 residues.

This clonotype was counted between two and nine times. The junction departs from the called germline gene at one end, perhaps through a read error. The V call is TRBV28, the J call TRBJ2-3; perhaps TRBD1 as D (6 bases). Per germline, CDR1 MDHEN and CDR2 SYDVKM. The CDR3 contains 13 residues. CDR3 region: CTIRDNKEDTQYF. In DNA form, the CDR3 reads TGCACGATTCGGGACAACAAAGAAGATACGCAGTATTTT.

This clonotype was seen ten or more times. The chain carries TRBV27 and TRBJ1-1, with a tentative D call TRBD1 (5 bases). Germline V lookup: CDR1 MNHEY, CDR2 SMNVEV (reference sequence). The length of the CDR3 is 16 residues. Between the trimmed V and J ends, which lost 0 bases and 4 bases, there was a span of 15 bases. The CDR3 is CASSLSAGQLGTEAFF. The CDR3 coding sequence is TGTGCCAGCAGTTTATCGGCGGGGCAGCTGGGCACTGAAGCTTTCTTT.

The chain combines TRBV2 with TRBJ2-7; 8 bases align to TRBD2. CDR3 size: 16 residues. Germline values: CDR1 SNHLY, CDR2 FYNNEI. Trimming took 2 bases from V and 1 from J; bases not matched to a gene: 7. In DNA, the CDR3 is TGTGCCAGCAGTGAACAACTAGCGGTCCCATCCTACGAGCAGTACTTC. Translation gives CASSEQLAVPSYEQYF.

This clonotype was seen a handful of times. The chain carries TRBV7-2 and TRBJ2-7, with D tentatively TRBD2 (6 bases). Trimming took 2 bases from V and 4 from J, leaving 15 bases between them. The CDR3 has 15 amino acids. Germline CDR1 reads SGHTA; CDR2 reads FQGNSA. CDR3 DNA sequence: TGTGCCAGCAGCTTAAGCGCGGGAAATAATTACGAGCAGTACTTC. Protein sequence: CASSLSAGNNYEQYF.

This clonotype has ten or more counts. The chain recombines TRBV20-1 with TRBJ2-7; perhaps TRBD2 as D (7 bases). V gave up 6 bases and J gave up 5 bases, with 23 bases separating them. This CDR3 spans 15 amino acids. Germline V gives CDR1 DFQATT, CDR2 SNEGSKA (reference sequence). CDR3 residues: CSARNRVGGLNEQYF. CDR3 DNA: TGCAGTGCAAGAAACAGGGTCGGGGGGTTGAACGAGCAGTACTTC.

The count of this clonotype is one. The V call is TRBV7-9, the J call TRBJ1-5, with D perhaps TRBD1 (5 bases). Trimming took off 5 bases at V and 0 bases at J, with 11 bases between the two ends. The germline V gene has CDR1 SEHNR and CDR2 FQNEAQ (reference sequence). The CDR3 loop spans 15 amino acids. CDR3 DNA sequence: TGTGCCAGCAGCCGATTGGGGGATAGCAATCAGCCCCAGCATTTT. This gives the protein CASSRLGDSNQPQHF.

A single count supports this clonotype. The chain recombines TRBV27 with TRBJ2-5; D could derive from TRBD1 or TRBD2 (5 bases each). The V gene lost 9 bases and the J gene lost 5 bases, with 19 bases spanning the gap. The germline V gene encodes CDR1 MNHEY and CDR2 SMNVEV (reference sequence). The CDR3 spans 14 residues. The CDR3 sequence is CARDTGTRGETQYF. The DNA of the CDR3 is TGTGCCAGAGACACCGGGACCCGAGGGGAGACCCAGTACTTC.

About this clonotype: A junction end diverges from the germline sequence, so it may reflect a read error. The chain links TRBV24-1 to TRBJ2-1, with TRBD2 as a possible D gene (6 bases). CDR3 size: 16 residues. Germline V gene sequence: CDR1 KGHDR, CDR2 SFDVKD. CDR3 nucleotides: TGTGCCACCAGTGACCCCCGGGGGTCCCACTACAATGAGCAGTCCTTC. Its translation: CATSDPRGSHYNEQSF.

Comments on this clonotype: Relative to the germline gene, one junction end is altered; a read error may explain this. The chain links TRBV7-2 to TRBJ2-7, with D perhaps matching TRBD1 (6 bases). The CDR3 loop spans 16 amino acids. Germline lookup yields CDR1 SGHTA and CDR2 FQGNSA. In nucleotides, the CDR3 is TGTGCCAACAGCCAAGGTCCAGGGGCCATCTCCTACGAGCAGTACTTC. This sequence encodes CANSQGPGAISYEQYF.

This chain uses TRBV7-9 with TRBJ2-1, with D possibly being TRBD1 (6 bases). The CDR3 is 15 amino acids. CDR1 is SEHNR, CDR2 FQNEAQ, per germline (reference sequence). The germline V and J ends were trimmed by 2 bases and 2 bases, with 10 bases remaining between them. The CDR3 nucleotides read TGTGCCAGCAGCTTATTGAGGGGGACCTACAATGAGCAGTTCTTC. It codes for CASSLLRGTYNEQFF.

This clonotype was found a few times. V and J are TRBV29-1 and TRBJ2-5; D is possibly TRBD2 (6 bases). Germline V gives CDR1 SQVTM, CDR2 ANQGSEA. The CDR3 extends over 14 amino acids. Trimming removed 6 bases at V and 5 bases at J, with 19 bases between. CDR3 residues: CSVETRYLSETQYF. The DNA of the CDR3 is TGCAGCGTCGAGACTAGATATTTGTCGGAGACCCAGTACTTC.

The chain couples TRBV25-1 to TRBJ2-1; 8 nucleotides agree with TRBD1. Germline V lookup: CDR1 MGHDK, CDR2 SYGVNS. This CDR3 spans 16 amino acids. Germline trimming cut 0 bases from V and 8 bases from J; bases unmatched to any gene: 9. In DNA form, the CDR3 reads TGTGCCAGCAGTGAATATATAGGGCAGGGGGCCGATGAGCAGTTCTTC. It is translated as CASSEYIGQGADEQFF.